The T cell receptor beta chain under discussion was sequenced for a study of shared clonotypes between healthy human individuals. Participating donors were healthy, HIV-negative adults free of recent acute infections or vaccinations. An even split of each subset's genomic DNA across several immunoSEQ plates was performed. Assay: immunoSEQ multiplex PCR; the TCRdb copy retains only in-frame clones and omits some. The sample holds 550,000 to 600,000 clones, around three quarters seen once. As concerns this clone: No antigen is known for it. This sample includes further DNA sequences coding for the same CDR3.

Study results and caveats: Clonotype sharing among donors was expected to depend on sequencing depth. It was the few donors that limited the genetic and exposure-history diversity represented.

The sequence was obtained from a woman aged 40 to 55 in good health. Some clones in this sample may be carry-over from other donors' samples. Sequenced sample: PBMCs.

The CDR3 here is CASSRGLAGVGNEQFF. CDR3 DNA sequence: TGCGCCAGCAGCCGGGGACTAGCGGGAGTCGGCAATGAGCAGTTCTTC. The V and J genes are TRBV5-1 and TRBJ2-1; 14 bases agree with TRBD2. The CDR3 sequence is 16 residues long. Germline values: CDR1 SGHRS, CDR2 YFSETQ. V shed 4 bases and J 6 bases; nucleotides not matched to a gene: 6. Together with reference TRBV5-1 and TRBJ2-1, the CDR3 gives the full variable domain: KAGVTQTPRYLIKTRGQQVTLSCSPISGHRSVSWYQQTPGQGLQFLFEYFSETQRNKGNFPGRFSGRQFSNSRSEMNVSTLELGDSALYLCASSRGLAGVGNEQFFGPGTRLTVL.